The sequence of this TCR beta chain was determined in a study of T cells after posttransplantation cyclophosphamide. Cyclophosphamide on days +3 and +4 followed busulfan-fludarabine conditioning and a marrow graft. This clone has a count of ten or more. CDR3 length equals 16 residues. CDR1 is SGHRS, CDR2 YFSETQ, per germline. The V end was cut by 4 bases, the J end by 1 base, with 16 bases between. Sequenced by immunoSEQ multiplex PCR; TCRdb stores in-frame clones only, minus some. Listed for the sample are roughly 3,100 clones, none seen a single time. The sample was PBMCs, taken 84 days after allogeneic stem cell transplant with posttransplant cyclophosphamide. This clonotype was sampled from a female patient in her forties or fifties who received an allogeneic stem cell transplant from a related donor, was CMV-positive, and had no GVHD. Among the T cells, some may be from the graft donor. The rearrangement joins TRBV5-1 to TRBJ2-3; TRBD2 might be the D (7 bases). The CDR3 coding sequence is TGCGCCAGCAGCCCCGGTCGGGGGGCCGGCACAGATACGCAGTATTTT. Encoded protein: CASSPGRGAGTDTQYF.